Each of the 24 T cell receptor beta chains below was sequenced from the same sample in a study of blood T cells in healthy people across ages. With a J-beta primer mix and a sample-barcoded 5' primer, a second PCR ran about 6 to 11 cycles. MiXCR was run by TCRdb on the 5' RACE reads, yielding one entry per CDR3 protein. The sample includes 1.5 million to 2 million distinct CDR3 sequences, less than 50% of them seen just once. Sequencing was performed on blood. The receptors were sampled from a woman aged 35 to 49 in good health.

The rearrangement joins TRBV6-6 to TRBJ1-2; D gene unclear. This CDR3 contains 14 residues. Trimming took 2 bases from V and 0 from J, leaving 7 bases between them. Germline V gene lookup returns CDR1 MNHNY and CDR2 SVGAGI (reference sequence). This chain's CDR3 is CASSYVGSNYGYTF. The CDR3 DNA follows: TGTGCCAGCAGTTACGTAGGGTCTAACTATGGCTACACCTTC.

The chain joins TRBV5-4 to TRBJ2-3, with D perhaps TRBD1 or TRBD2 (5 bases each). Germline CDR1 is SGHNT and CDR2 is YYREEE (reference sequence). The CDR3 spans 15 residues. The V end lost 4 bases, the J end lost 4 bases, and 16 bases lay between the germline ends. The CDR3 region has the DNA TGTGCCAGCAGCAAGGAGACAGTTAGCGCAGATACGCAGTATTTT. Its translation is CASSKETVSADTQYF.

This clonotype was detected a few times. The rearrangement joins TRBV7-9 to TRBJ2-1, with D perhaps TRBD1 (5 bases). CDR1 and CDR2 from the germline V gene are SEHNR and FQNEAQ (reference sequence). The CDR3 sequence is 14 residues long. The V and J ends lost 2 bases and 7 bases respectively, with 12 bases between them. The CDR3 coding sequence is TGTGCCAGCAGCTTAAACATGGGGCGGAATGAGCAGTTCTTC. Amino acid sequence: CASSLNMGRNEQFF.

The chain recombines TRBV20-1 with TRBJ2-7; the match to TRBD2 covers 13 bases. The CDR3 is made up of 13 amino acids. Germline CDR1 and CDR2: DFQATT and SNEGSKA (reference sequence). V lost 6 bases, J lost 10 bases, and 9 bases stayed unmatched. Written as DNA, the CDR3 is TGCAGTGCCAGTACTAGCGGGGGGGCCCCTCAGTACTTC. Translated: CSASTSGGAPQYF.

The chain is built from TRBV20-1 and TRBJ1-2; weak D call: TRBD1 (6 bases). The CDR3 is 12 residues long. Trimming removed 5 bases from V and 7 bases from J, with 14 bases in between. Germline loops: CDR1 DFQATT, CDR2 SNEGSKA (reference sequence). CDR3 in DNA: TGCAGTGCTGGAGGGGGGCTCAGTGGCTACACCTTC. Amino acid sequence: CSAGGGLSGYTF.

The sample holds a few counts of this clonotype. The rearrangement links TRBV12-3 or TRBV12-4 to TRBJ2-1, with 12 bases identical to TRBD2. V trimming: 1 base; J trimming: 12 bases; junction bases outside the gene matches: 4. This CDR3 region has 14 residues. The CDR3 sequence: CASSLGVLAGGQFF. DNA for the CDR3: TGTGCCAGCAGTTTAGGTGTACTAGCGGGGGGGCAGTTCTTC.

This clonotype was seen ten or more times. The CDR3 coding sequence is TGTGCCAGCAGTTTCTTAGGGGACAGCTCCTACGAGCAGTACTTC. Translation gives CASSFLGDSSYEQYF. The chain uses TRBV12-3 or TRBV12-4 and TRBJ2-7, with 7 bases aligning to TRBD1. This CDR3 contains 15 residues. After removal of 3 bases from V and 0 bases from J, the junction contained 5 bases not matched to a gene.

This clonotype appeared a few times. The chain couples TRBV5-1 to TRBJ2-1, with 8 positions matching TRBD1. V trimming: 1 base; J trimming: 5 bases; junction bases outside the gene matches: 8. Germline V CDR1 and CDR2: SGHRS, YFSETQ. The CDR3 has 16 amino acids. This chain's CDR3 is CASSLTVTGVNNEQFF. Written as DNA, the CDR3 is TGCGCCAGCAGCTTGACAGTGACAGGGGTCAACAATGAGCAGTTCTTC.

The chain is built from TRBV5-6 and TRBJ2-5, with 9 bases that match TRBD2. The CDR3 is 18 amino acids. Germline assignment: CDR1 SGHDT and CDR2 YYEEEE. Germline trimming cut 1 base from V and 5 bases from J; bases unmatched to any gene: 15. The CDR3 here is CASSLMLMASGERETQYF. In DNA, the CDR3 is TGTGCCAGCAGCTTGATGTTGATGGCTAGCGGGGAGAGGGAGACCCAGTACTTC.

This rearrangement joins TRBV20-1 to TRBJ2-3; D call uncertain. The CDR3 has 11 residues. Germline-derived CDR1 and CDR2 are DFQATT and SNEGSKA (reference sequence). The V end lost 3 bases, the J end lost 4 bases, and 5 bases lay between the germline ends. CDR3 region: CSASVADTQYF. DNA of the CDR3: TGCAGTGCTAGTGTGGCAGATACGCAGTATTTT.

This clonotype was recorded once. This chain joins TRBV20-1 and TRBJ2-5; TRBD2 agrees at 7 bases. The CDR3 runs 14 residues. The V gene end was trimmed by 3 bases and the J gene end by 4 bases; junction bases not matched to a gene: 8. CDR1 is DFQATT, CDR2 SNEGSKA, per germline (reference sequence). The CDR3 nucleotides read TGCAGTGCTAGTGGGGGGAGGGGAACAGAGACCCAGTACTTC. This codes for CSASGGRGTETQYF.

This clonotype was observed a handful of times. The V and J genes are TRBV27 and TRBJ2-3, with TRBD2 matching 9 bases. The CDR3 covers 16 residues. Germline CDR1 MNHEY, CDR2 SMNVEV (reference sequence). After removal of 4 bases from V and 5 bases from J, the junction contained 10 bases not matched to a gene. CDR3 sequence: CASSSPGRGGRDTQYF. In DNA, the CDR3 is TGTGCCAGCAGTTCCCCAGGGCGGGGGGGGAGAGATACGCAGTATTTT.

Notes on this clonotype: A much larger clonotype is one base distant, so this may be a read error. The V and J genes are TRBV27 and TRBJ2-3; TRBD1 matches at 8 bases. V lost 7 bases, J lost 0 bases, and 6 bases stayed unmatched. Germline V lookup: CDR1 MNHEY, CDR2 SMNVEV (reference sequence). CDR3 length: 15 residues. The CDR3 loop is CASTPRQGSTDTQYF. The CDR3 DNA reads as TGTGCCAGCACCCCCCGACAGGGGAGCACAGATACGCAGTATTTT.

This chain uses TRBV12-3 or TRBV12-4 with TRBJ1-5; possible D gene TRBD1, 5 bases. The CDR3 spans 16 residues. V lost 2 bases and J lost 2, with 13 bases in between. In DNA, the CDR3 is TGTGCCAGCAGTTTAAACCAGGGTATCGGCAATCAGCCCCAGCATTTT. Protein sequence: CASSLNQGIGNQPQHF.

This clonotype was found a few times. V and J are TRBV12-3 or TRBV12-4 and TRBJ2-3, with 10 bases identical to TRBD1. The V and J ends lost 3 bases and 6 bases, in that order; junction bases with no gene match: 6. The CDR3 length is 15 residues. The DNA of the CDR3 is TGTGCCAGCAGTTTCCCGGGACAGGGGTCGGATACGCAGTATTTT. Translated, it gives CASSFPGQGSDTQYF.

The chain is built from TRBV20-1 and TRBJ2-1; 15 positions agree with TRBD2. Germline-derived CDR1 and CDR2 are DFQATT and SNEGSKA (reference sequence). V dropped 3 bases and J dropped 6; count of bases not matched to a gene: 6. The CDR3 totals 16 residues. Here the CDR3 reads CSASAQGLAGGNEQFF. CDR3 nucleotide sequence: TGCAGTGCTAGCGCCCAGGGACTAGCGGGAGGCAATGAGCAGTTCTTC.

The table lists this clonotype with a few counts. The rearrangement joins TRBV7-2 to TRBJ2-3; TRBD2 aligns across 7 bases. Trimming at V came to 5 bases and at J to 2 bases, leaving 7 bases not matched to a gene. The germline CDR1 and CDR2 sequences are SGHTA and FQGNSA. The CDR3 has 15 amino acids. The CDR3 nucleotides are TGTGCCAGCAGCCGGACGAGCGGGGTCACAGATACGCAGTATTTT. It specifies CASSRTSGVTDTQYF.

This chain links TRBV20-1 with TRBJ2-7, with D possibly matching TRBD1 (5 bases). CDR1 is DFQATT and CDR2 is SNEGSKA in the germline V gene (reference sequence). This CDR3 is built from 13 residues. V was cut by 3 bases and J by 1 base, with 10 bases left in between. CDR3 sequence: CSASDRQSYEQYF. CDR3 coding DNA: TGCAGTGCTAGCGACCGACAGTCCTACGAGCAGTACTTC.

The V and J genes are TRBV20-1 and TRBJ2-5; 7 nucleotides agree with TRBD1. The end of the DNA fits TRBJ2-7 better, so the J call may be wrong. The CDR3 loop spans 15 amino acids. Germline V gene lookup returns CDR1 DFQATT and CDR2 SNEGSKA (reference sequence). The DNA for the CDR3 is TGCAGTGCTCAAAATCCTGGGAACAGGGGTTACGAGCAGTACTTC. Translating gives CSAQNPGNRGYEQYF.

In nucleotides, the CDR3 is TGTGCCACCAGCGCCGGGACTGTGAGCTCCTACGAGCAGTACTTC. As protein: CATSAGTVSSYEQYF. This chain connects TRBV15 to TRBJ2-7, with a weak D call TRBD2 (6 bases). The V end lost 5 bases, the J end lost 0 bases, and 14 bases lay between the germline ends. There are 15 residues in the CDR3. CDR1 is LNHNV, CDR2 YYDKDF, per germline (reference sequence).

This clonotype was picked up one time. The chain combines TRBV18 with TRBJ1-2, with D possibly matching TRBD1 (6 bases). CDR3 length: 16 amino acids. V lost 2 bases and J lost 0, with 13 bases in between. CDR1 KGHSH and CDR2 LQKENI come from the germline V gene. DNA for the CDR3: TGTGCCAGCTCACCAAGCGGACAGAAATCTAACTATGGCTACACCTTC. Translation gives CASSPSGQKSNYGYTF.

The chain employs TRBV10-3 and TRBJ2-7, with D tentatively TRBD1 (6 bases). The CDR3 has 15 residues. V gave up 0 bases and J gave up 2 bases, with 11 bases separating them. CDR1 is ENHRY and CDR2 is SYGVKD in the germline V gene. The CDR3 DNA follows: TGTGCCATCAGTGAGTCGGGGGCTCAGGCCTACGAGCAGTACTTC. Translated: CAISESGAQAYEQYF.

The chain uses TRBV20-1 and TRBJ1-2; TRBD1 matches 8 bases. CDR1 is DFQATT and CDR2 is SNEGSKA in the germline V gene (reference sequence). The CDR3 loop spans 16 amino acids. With 0 bases clipped from V and 4 bases from J, the junction kept 10 bases outside the gene matches. The CDR3 nucleotides read TGCAGTGCTAGAGATATCGGGACAGGCGCATTCTATGGCTACACCTTC. Translated, it gives CSARDIGTGAFYGYTF.

This chain uses TRBV20-1 with TRBJ1-5, with a tentative D call TRBD1 (5 bases). With 6 bases removed from V and 4 bases from J, the gap between germline ends came to 16 bases. Germline CDR1 reads DFQATT; CDR2 reads SNEGSKA (reference sequence). The CDR3 consists of 14 residues. CDR3 DNA: TGCAGTGCCGATAGCAGGGTACTGAATCAGCCCCAGCATTTT. This sequence encodes CSADSRVLNQPQHF.